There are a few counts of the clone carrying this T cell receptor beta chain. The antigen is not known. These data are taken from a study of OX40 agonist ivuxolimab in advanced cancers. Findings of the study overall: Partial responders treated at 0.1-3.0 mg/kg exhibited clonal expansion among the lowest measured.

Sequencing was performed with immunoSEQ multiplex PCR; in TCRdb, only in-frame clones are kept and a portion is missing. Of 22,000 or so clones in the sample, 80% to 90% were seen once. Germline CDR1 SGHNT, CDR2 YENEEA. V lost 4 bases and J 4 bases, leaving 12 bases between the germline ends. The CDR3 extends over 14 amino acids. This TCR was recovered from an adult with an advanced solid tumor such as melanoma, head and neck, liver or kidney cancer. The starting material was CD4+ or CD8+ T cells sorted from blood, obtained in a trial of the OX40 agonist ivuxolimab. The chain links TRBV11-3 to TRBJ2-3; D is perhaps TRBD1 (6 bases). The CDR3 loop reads CASSSRQAPDTQYF. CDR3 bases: TGTGCCAGCAGCTCCCGACAGGCCCCAGATACGCAGTATTTT.